This T cell receptor beta chain was retrieved from a study of ipilimumab plus nivolumab after autologous stem cell transplantation. Study context: A median of 8 nivolumab and 5 ipilimumab doses were given. General observations from the study: TCR repertoire, Treg phenotype and gut microbiota reportedly support more study of this approach.

Germline-derived CDR1 and CDR2 are MNHNY and SVGAGI (reference sequence). The ends lost 6 bases at V and 6 bases at J; junction bases unmatched: 8. The CDR3 consists of 14 residues. Profiled with immunoSEQ multiplex PCR; TCRdb holds only in-frame clones, not every one. The sample yields around 20,000 clones, nearly 75% seen once. A note on this clone: No antigen is known for it.

Dosing: nivolumab 3 mg/kg IV, weeks 1, 4, 7, 10, then every two weeks to week 26. This sample comprised PBMCs, obtained in a trial of ipilimumab plus nivolumab as post-transplant consolidation. The chain joins TRBV6-6 to TRBJ2-7; 10 bases are shared with TRBD2. This clonotype was obtained from a male donor with diffuse large B-cell lymphoma. The CDR3 DNA sequence: TGTGCCAGCAGCCTTAGCGGGAGGCATTCCGAGCAGTACTTC. This gives the protein CASSLSGRHSEQYF.